This TCR beta chain came from a study of blood T cell repertoires in COVID-19. At the level of the study: Spain, Italy and the United States supplied samples that represented acute and convalescent COVID-19.

The CDR3 length is 13 residues. Trimming stripped 5 bases from V and 4 bases from J, with 11 bases between. The germline V gene has CDR1 SGHAT and CDR2 FQNNGV. Cohort 3 recovery required two negative PCRs, clearance, or symptom resolution. As processed by the authors: From reference gene primer amplification, estimates of nucleated cell counts were derived. Clones were sequenced by immunoSEQ multiplex PCR, and TCRdb holds only the in-frame ones, with some missing. V, J and clone size reflect that table, while D and trimming were determined from the DNA. The sample lists more than 300,000 clones; over 85% were seen once.

The chain links TRBV11-2 to TRBJ1-1; tentatively, D is TRBD1 (5 bases). The sequenced sample was PBMCs or T cells enriched from blood (not recorded which). The receptor was derived from a woman aged 30 to 39 who had recovered from COVID-19. CDR3 amino acids: CASSLQGTTEAFF. CDR3 in DNA: TGTGCCAGCAGCCTCCAGGGCACCACTGAAGCTTTCTTT.